This TCR beta chain was captured by sequencing in a study of blood T cell repertoires in COVID-19. About the research overall: There were acute and convalescent COVID-19 samples, and they came from the United States, Italy and Spain. T cells, B-cell-depleted T cells, or PBMCs supplied cDNA or gDNA.

In germline, CDR1 is SGHNT, CDR2 YYREEE (reference sequence). Unmatched junction bases numbered 2, after V lost 7 bases and J lost 0 bases. CDR3 length: 13 residues. In the original processing: Amplification of reference gene primers was used by the study to estimate nucleated cell counts. The method was immunoSEQ multiplex PCR; TCRdb's version includes in-frame clones alone and lacks a portion of them. The V and J calls and the clone size are those of that table, but D and trimming were determined from the DNA. Counted here are more than 130,000 clones, around nine tenths occurring once; the ten biggest clones make up about 10%.

This sequence joins TRBV5-4 and TRBJ2-5; 8 nucleotides line up with TRBD2. Sequencing was carried out using peripheral blood. The TCR was taken from a man over 45 with active or convalescent COVID-19. CDR3 DNA: TGTGCCAGCGGTAGCGGGAACCAAGAGACCCAGTACTTC. Its protein is CASGSGNQETQYF.